This passage covers 24 T cell receptor beta chains from one sample sequenced in a study of identifying expanded T cells in peripheral blood. Profiled with immunoSEQ multiplex PCR; TCRdb holds only in-frame clones, not every one. The top ten hold about a sixth of the sample, which has about 100,000 clones, 75% to 90% seen once. Sequencing was carried out using blood. The receptors shown here come from a person between 18 and 75 years old in good health.

The chain has TRBV4-3 and TRBJ1-3, with 7 bases fitting TRBD1. J lost 4 bases, V lost 1 base, and 7 bases had no gene match. The germline gives CDR1 LGHNA, CDR2 YSLEER. This CDR3 has 16 residues. CDR3 region: CASSQGARGGGNTIYF. Here the CDR3 DNA reads TGCGCCAGCAGCCAAGGAGCCAGGGGGGGAGGAAACACCATATATTTT.

The chain joins TRBV11-2 to TRBJ2-5; maybe TRBD1 (7 bases). Germline lookup yields CDR1 SGHAT and CDR2 FQNNGV. V lost 3 bases to trimming and J lost 5 bases, with 16 bases between them. This CDR3 has 15 residues. CDR3: CASSFGQGGRETQYF. In nucleotides, the CDR3 is TGTGCCAGCAGCTTTGGGCAGGGGGGTCGTGAGACCCAGTACTTC.

The rearrangement joins TRBV19 to TRBJ2-1; 9 bases are shared with TRBD2. This CDR3 is 15 amino acids long. Germline CDR1 reads LNHDA; CDR2 reads SQIVND (reference sequence). Trimming at V came to 6 bases and at J to 1 base, leaving 4 bases not matched to a gene. CDR3 nucleotide sequence: TGTGCCAGTAGCGAAAGCGGGGGGTCCTACAATGAGCAGTTCTTC. Translated: CASSESGGSYNEQFF.

The genes are TRBV7-9 and TRBJ2-7; D is uncertain. Germline V CDR1 and CDR2: SEHNR, FQNEAQ (reference sequence). This CDR3 has 10 residues. Deletions cut 7 bases from V and 5 bases from J, with 6 bases between. The CDR3 DNA follows: TGTGCCAGCACGGGTGACGAGCAGTACTTC. This sequence encodes CASTGDEQYF.

The CDR3 region is CASSVIYSGGHSYNEQFF. CDR3 in DNA: TGTGCCAGCAGCGTAATATATAGCGGGGGCCACTCCTACAATGAGCAGTTCTTC. The rearrangement links TRBV27 to TRBJ2-1, with 9 bases fitting TRBD2. Germline CDR1 is MNHEY and CDR2 is SMNVEV (reference sequence). The CDR3 is 18 residues long. Trimming took 6 bases from V and 0 from J; bases not matched to a gene: 12.

This clone was seen once. The rearrangement joins TRBV7-8 to TRBJ1-6; weak D call: TRBD1 (5 bases). The germline V and J ends were trimmed by 4 bases and 5 bases, with 12 bases remaining between them. CDR1 and CDR2 from the germline V gene are SGHVS and FQNEAQ. The CDR3 contains 15 residues. The CDR3 sequence is CASSWGLGNNSPLHF. The CDR3 DNA reads TGTGCCAGCAGCTGGGGCCTAGGGAATAATTCACCCCTCCACTTT.

The rearrangement joins TRBV29-1 to TRBJ2-7, with D perhaps TRBD1 or TRBD2 (5 bases each). Germline CDR1 SQVTM, CDR2 ANQGSEA. The CDR3 is 16 residues long. Deletions cut 2 bases from V and 0 bases from J, with 17 bases between. CDR3 DNA sequence: TGCAGCGTTGAAAGGGGTGAGGGCGGACGCTCCTACGAGCAGTACTTC. Amino acid sequence: CSVERGEGGRSYEQYF.

The chain recombines TRBV20-1 with TRBJ2-1; no clear D. The CDR3 is 10 amino acids. Per the germline V gene, CDR1 is DFQATT and CDR2 is SNEGSKA (reference sequence). For the CDR3, the DNA is TGCAGAGACCCCGGAATCGAGCAGTTCTTC. Amino acids: CRDPGIEQFF.

This chain links TRBV4-3 with TRBJ1-4; D remains ambiguous. CDR3 length: 13 residues. CDR1 LGHNA and CDR2 YSLEER come from the germline V gene. V lost 3 bases to trimming and J lost 8 bases, with 10 bases between them. The DNA for the CDR3 is TGCGCCAGCAGCCACCTAGAGGCAGAAAAACTGTTTTTT. Translating it yields CASSHLEAEKLFF.

This sequence joins TRBV18 and TRBJ1-1, with TRBD1 matching 8 bases. The CDR3 has 14 residues. CDR1 and CDR2 (germline): KGHSH, LQKENI. The trim removed 2 bases at V and 5 bases at J, leaving 4 bases unmatched. DNA of the CDR3: TGTGCCAGCTCACCAGGACAGGGAGGGACTGAAGCTTTCTTT. Amino acid sequence: CASSPGQGGTEAFF.

The chain recombines TRBV9 with TRBJ1-4; no clear D gene. The CDR3 totals 14 residues. The germline CDR1 and CDR2 sequences are SGDLS and YYNGEE. Trimming took 0 bases from V and 7 from J, leaving 10 bases between them. CDR3 region: CASSVAVGSEKLFF. CDR3 sequence (DNA): TGTGCCAGCAGCGTAGCTGTGGGAAGTGAAAAACTGTTTTTT.

This chain links TRBV13 with TRBJ1-2; tentative D call: TRBD1 (6 bases). The ends were cut back, 0 bases at V and 4 bases at J, with 15 bases in the middle. Germline assignment: CDR1 PRHDT and CDR2 FYEKMQ (reference sequence). The CDR3 is 16 amino acids. CDR3 coding DNA: TGTGCCAGCAGCTTAGGCCGTGGGGGCGTACCCTATGGCTACACCTTC. Amino acid sequence: CASSLGRGGVPYGYTF.

The chain has TRBV10-3 and TRBJ2-6; no clear D gene. The CDR3 loop spans 14 amino acids. The germline gives CDR1 ENHRY, CDR2 SYGVKD. The V and J ends lost 1 base and 0 bases respectively, with 1 base between them. The CDR3 reads CAISEFSGANVLTF. The CDR3 bases are TGTGCCATCAGTGAGTTCTCTGGGGCCAACGTCCTGACTTTC.

This chain uses TRBV29-1 with TRBJ2-7; possibly TRBD1 for D (5 bases). Germline CDR1 SQVTM, CDR2 ANQGSEA. V gave up 4 bases and J gave up 1 base, with 8 bases separating them. The length of the CDR3 is 12 residues. In nucleotides, the CDR3 is TGCAGCGTTGTGTCAGGGTCCTACGAGCAGTACTTC. Its protein product is CSVVSGSYEQYF.

This chain joins TRBV18 and TRBJ2-5; D gene ambiguous. The CDR3 is 12 residues long. Germline assignment: CDR1 KGHSH and CDR2 LQKENI. The ends were cut back, 8 bases at V and 5 bases at J, with 12 bases in the middle. In DNA form, the CDR3 reads TGTGCCAGCAACGGAAATCGGGAGACCCAGTACTTC. Translating it yields CASNGNRETQYF.

This clone was recorded a few times. This rearrangement joins TRBV6-6 to TRBJ2-7; TRBD1 might be the D (5 bases). Germline CDR1 is MNHNY and CDR2 is SVGAGI (reference sequence). The CDR3 consists of 13 residues. V was trimmed by 4 bases and J by 5 bases, leaving 12 bases between them. CDR3 sequence reads: CASSLGPENEQYF. For the CDR3, the DNA is TGTGCCAGCAGTTTGGGGCCGGAGAACGAGCAGTACTTC.

The rearrangement links TRBV11-2 to TRBJ2-7; 9 nucleotides line up with TRBD1. Germline loops: CDR1 SGHAT, CDR2 FQNNGV. CDR3 length: 18 residues. The trim removed 5 bases at V and 5 bases at J, leaving 19 bases unmatched. This chain's CDR3 is CASSPPRQGVSIGDEQYF. For the CDR3, the DNA is TGTGCCAGCAGCCCTCCGAGACAGGGGGTGTCTATTGGCGACGAGCAGTACTTC.

The V gene is TRBV7-6, the J gene TRBJ2-2; unclear D gene. Germline V gene lookup returns CDR1 SGHVS and CDR2 FNYEAQ. V was clipped by 5 bases and J by 0 bases, with 13 bases between them. The CDR3 is 16 residues long. CDR3 sequence: CASSRNARTNTGELFF. CDR3 DNA sequence: TGTGCCAGCAGCAGGAACGCGAGGACGAACACCGGGGAGCTGTTTTTT. Combining the CDR3 with reference TRBV7-6 and TRBJ2-2 gives the whole variable domain GAGVSQSPRYKVTKRGQDVALRCDPISGHVSLYWYRQALGQGPEFLTYFNYEAQQDKSGLPNDRFSAERPEGSISTLTIQRTEQRDSAMYRCASSRNARTNTGELFFGEGSRLTVL.

This clone has only one observation. The chain uses TRBV15 and TRBJ1-2; D call uncertain. V was clipped by 0 bases and J by 0 bases, with 8 bases between them. The CDR3 has 15 amino acids. Germline V lookup: CDR1 LNHNV, CDR2 YYDKDF (reference sequence). In nucleotides, the CDR3 is TGTGCCACCAGCAGAGATTGGGCTACTAACTATGGCTACACCTTC. Translation: CATSRDWATNYGYTF.

The chain recombines TRBV5-5 with TRBJ1-2, with 9 nucleotides matching TRBD1. J was trimmed by 8 bases and V by 4 bases; bases with no gene match: 15. From germline, CDR1 is SGHKS and CDR2 YYEKEE (reference sequence). The CDR3 has 16 amino acids. The CDR3 DNA follows: TGTGCCAGCAGCGGAAGACGGACAGGGGAGGGGTGGGGCTACACCTTC. It yields the protein CASSGRRTGEGWGYTF.

CDR3 loop: CASSQEGGISNEKLFF. The CDR3, as DNA: TGCGCCAGCAGCCAAGAGGGCGGGATATCTAATGAAAAACTGTTTTTT. This rearrangement joins TRBV4-1 to TRBJ1-4, with D hard to call. Trimming shortened V by 0 bases and J by 3 bases, and 11 bases separated the two germline ends. The CDR3 covers 16 residues. Germline V gene lookup returns CDR1 MGHRA and CDR2 YSYEKL.

The V call is TRBV27, the J call TRBJ2-1, with D unresolved. Trimming left V 2 bases short and J 10 bases short, with 18 bases between. The CDR3 loop spans 15 amino acids. Germline loops: CDR1 MNHEY, CDR2 SMNVEV (reference sequence). The CDR3 sequence is CASSLPSGLSREQFF. CDR3 sequence (DNA): TGTGCCAGCAGTTTACCCTCCGGGCTCTCCAGGGAGCAGTTCTTC.

The chain combines TRBV5-6 with TRBJ2-1; D may be TRBD1 (5 bases). Germline lookup yields CDR1 SGHDT and CDR2 YYEEEE. This CDR3 has 16 residues. The V end was cut by 4 bases, the J end by 6 bases, with 20 bases between. This chain's CDR3 is CASSVVRESPLNEQFF. For the CDR3, the DNA is TGTGCCAGCAGCGTGGTCAGGGAATCCCCCCTCAATGAGCAGTTCTTC. The full variable domain, its missing parts supplied by reference TRBV5-6 and TRBJ2-1, is DAGVTQSPTHLIKTRGQQVTLRCSPKSGHDTVSWYQQALGQGPQFIFQYYEEEERQRGNFPDRFSGHQFPNYSSELNVNALLLGDSALYLCASSVVRESPLNEQFFGPGTRLTVL.

This chain uses TRBV28 with TRBJ2-1, with D unresolved. Germline V gene data show CDR1 as MDHEN and CDR2 as SYDVKM. Trimming removed 8 bases from V and 3 bases from J, with 8 bases in between. CDR3 length: 12 residues. The CDR3 DNA reads as TGTGCCAGCGGGCCGCTCTACAATGAGCAGTTCTTC. Its translation: CASGPLYNEQFF.